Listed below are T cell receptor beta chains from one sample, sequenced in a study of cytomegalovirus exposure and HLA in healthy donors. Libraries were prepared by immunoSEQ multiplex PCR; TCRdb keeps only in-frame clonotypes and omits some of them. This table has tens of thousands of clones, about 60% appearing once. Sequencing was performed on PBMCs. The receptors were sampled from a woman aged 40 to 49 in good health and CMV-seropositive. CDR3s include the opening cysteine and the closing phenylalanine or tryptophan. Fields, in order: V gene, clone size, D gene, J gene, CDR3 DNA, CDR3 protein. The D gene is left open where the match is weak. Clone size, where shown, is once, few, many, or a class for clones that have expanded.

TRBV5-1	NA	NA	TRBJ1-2	TGCGCCAGCAGCTTGGTCCAGGGCCAAGGCTACACCTTC	CASSLVQGQGYTF
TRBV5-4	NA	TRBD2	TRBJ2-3	TGTGCCAGCAGCTCGAAAACTAGCGGGGCTTTCACAGATACGCAGTATTTT	CASSSKTSGAFTDTQYF
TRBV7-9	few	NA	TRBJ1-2	TGTTCCAGCAGCGCGCAGGACAGCTATGGCTACACCTTC	CSSSAQDSYGYTF
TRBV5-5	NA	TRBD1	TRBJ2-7	TGTGCCAGCAGCTTATGGCGACAGGGTGCCGAGCAGTACTTC	CASSLWRQGAEQYF
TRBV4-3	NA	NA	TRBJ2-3	TGCGCCAGCAGCCAAGCCGGGGATGGAACAGATACGCAGTATTTT	CASSQAGDGTDTQYF
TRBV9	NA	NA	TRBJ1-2	TGTGCCAGCCGTCGTGTAGTTGGTTACCACGACTATGGCTACACCTTC	CASRRVVGYHDYGYTF
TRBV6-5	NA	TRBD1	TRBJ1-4	TGTGCCAGCAGCCCCAGGGGGCGAGCTAATGAAAAACTGTTTTTT	CASSPRGRANEKLFF
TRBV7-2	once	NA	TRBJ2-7	TGTGCCAGCAGCGAGTTTGGCTACGAGCAGTACTTC	CASSEFGYEQYF
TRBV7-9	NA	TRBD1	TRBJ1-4	TGTGCCAGCAGCCCGCCATGGGACAGGGTTGGTGAAAAACTGTTTTTT	CASSPPWDRVGEKLFF
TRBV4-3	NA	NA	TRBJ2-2	TGCGCCAGCAGCCAAGACGACAGAGGGGGACAGCTGTTTTTT	CASSQDDRGGQLFF
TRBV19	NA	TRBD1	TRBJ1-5	TGTGCCAGTAGCGGTGGACAGGGGGTGTTTCAGCCCCAGCATTTT	CASSGGQGVFQPQHF
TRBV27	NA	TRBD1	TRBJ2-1	TGTGCCAGCAGTTTAGTAGGACAGGGGAATGAGCAGTTCTTC	CASSLVGQGNEQFF
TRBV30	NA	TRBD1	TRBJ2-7	TGTGCCTGGAGCCCAACCGGTAGGGGGCATGAGCAGTACTTC	CAWSPTGRGHEQYF
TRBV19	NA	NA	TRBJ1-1	TGTGCCAGTAGTAACAGGGAAATGAACACTGAAGCTTTCTTT	CASSNREMNTEAFF
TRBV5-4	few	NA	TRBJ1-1	TGTGCCAGCAGCTTGTATGGGGGGATCACTGAAGCTTTCTTT	CASSLYGGITEAFF
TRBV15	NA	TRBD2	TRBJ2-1	TGTGCCACCAGCAGGCCCCGGGAGGACAAGGATGAGCAGTTCTTC	CATSRPREDKDEQFF
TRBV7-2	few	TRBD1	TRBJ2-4	TGTGCCAGCAGCTTAGGTCTGGACAGGGTTCGTTTAGCCAAAAACATTCAGTACTTC	CASSLGLDRVRLAKNIQYF
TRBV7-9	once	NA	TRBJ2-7	TGTGTCAGCAGCTTAAGGACAGACTCCTACGAGCAGTACTTC	CVSSLRTDSYEQYF
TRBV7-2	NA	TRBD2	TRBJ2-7	TGTGCCAGCAGCGTGACTAGCGGGAGGACCTACGAGCAGTACTTC	CASSVTSGRTYEQYF
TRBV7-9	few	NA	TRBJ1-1	TGTGCCAGCAGCTCGGGTTACCAGAACACTGAAGCTTTCTTT	CASSSGYQNTEAFF
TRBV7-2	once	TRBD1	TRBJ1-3	TGTGCCAGCAGTCGGACAGGGTCGACTGGAAACACCATATATTTT	CASSRTGSTGNTIYF
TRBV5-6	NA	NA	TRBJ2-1	TGTGCCAGCAGCCCCAGGGGGGAAATCTCCTACAATGAGCAGTTCTTC	CASSPRGEISYNEQFF
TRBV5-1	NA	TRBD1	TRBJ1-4	TGCGCCAGCAGCTTGGACGGACAGGGGCATGAGAAACTGTTTTTT	CASSLDGQGHEKLFF
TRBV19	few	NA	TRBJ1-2	TGTGCCAGTACATTCGGGAGAGCAGGCTATGGCTACACCTTC	CASTFGRAGYGYTF
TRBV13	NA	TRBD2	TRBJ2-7	TGTGCCAGCAGCTTATCTAGCGGTGCCTACGAGCAGTACTTC	CASSLSSGAYEQYF
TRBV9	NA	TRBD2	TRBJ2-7	TGTGCCAGCAGCGTAGCTTGTCGGAGGCGGGAGGGCTACGAGCAGTACTTC	CASSVACRRREGYEQYF
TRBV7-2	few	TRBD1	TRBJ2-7	TGTGCCAGCAGCTTATCGGGACAGGCAGTATACGAGCAGTACTTC	CASSLSGQAVYEQYF
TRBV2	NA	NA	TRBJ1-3	TGTGCCAGCAGTGTTGACAGGTCCTCTGGAAACACCATATATTTT	CASSVDRSSGNTIYF
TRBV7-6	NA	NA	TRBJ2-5	TGTGCCAGCAGCTCGTTTATCGGCATTACGGAGGGGACCCAGTACTTC	CASSSFIGITEGTQYF
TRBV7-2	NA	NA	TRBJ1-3	TGTGCCAGCAGCTTGACGGGGGTAGCCTCTGGAAACACCATATATTTT	CASSLTGVASGNTIYF
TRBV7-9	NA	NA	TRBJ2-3	TGTGCCAGCAGCCCCCGGGGTGGTACGCAGTATTTT	CASSPRGGTQYF
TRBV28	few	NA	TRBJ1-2	TGTGCCAGCAGTTCTCCCCGGGGGGGGTATGGCTACACCTTC	CASSSPRGGYGYTF
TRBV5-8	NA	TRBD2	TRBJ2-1	TGTGCCAGCAGCTGGGGTCTGAATGGCGGGAGAACCGATGAGCAGTTCTTC	CASSWGLNGGRTDEQFF
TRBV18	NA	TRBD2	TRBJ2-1	TGTGCCAGCTCACCTGGACTAGCGGAGGGAAATGAGCAGTTCTTC	CASSPGLAEGNEQFF
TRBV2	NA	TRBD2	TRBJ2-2	TGTGCCAGCAGTGATGAACTAGCGGGAGGCGGGGAGCTGTTTTTT	CASSDELAGGGELFF
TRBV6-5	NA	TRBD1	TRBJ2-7	TGTGCCAGCAGTTACTCACAGGGGATCTACGAGCAGTACTTC	CASSYSQGIYEQYF
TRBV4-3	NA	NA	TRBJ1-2	TGCGCCAGCAGCCACACCCGACAGTATGGGAACTATGGCTACACCTTC	CASSHTRQYGNYGYTF
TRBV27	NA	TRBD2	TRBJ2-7	TGTGCCAGCAGAGGACTAGCGGATAGCTACGAGCAGTACTTC	CASRGLADSYEQYF
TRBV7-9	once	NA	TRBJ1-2	TGTGCCAGCAGCTTAGCGGGGGGGATTCCCCATGGCTACACCTTC	CASSLAGGIPHGYTF
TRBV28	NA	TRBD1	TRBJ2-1	TGTGCCAGCAGTTCTCCGGGACAGGGGGCCCATGAGCAGTTCTTC	CASSSPGQGAHEQFF
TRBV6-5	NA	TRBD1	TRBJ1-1	TGTGCCAGCAGTTACTCGAGCGGACAGGCATATGAAGCTTTCTTT	CASSYSSGQAYEAFF
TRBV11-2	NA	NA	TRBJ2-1	TGTGCCAGCAGCTTAGATCTTAGTGAGCAGTTCTTC	CASSLDLSEQFF
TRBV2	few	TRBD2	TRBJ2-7	TGTGCCAGCACCCTCACCGTGGCGGGGGGCTACGAGCAGTACTTC	CASTLTVAGGYEQYF
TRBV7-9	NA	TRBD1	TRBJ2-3	TGTGCCAGCAGCTTAGGGACAGGGGGAGGAACAGATACGCAGTATTTT	CASSLGTGGGTDTQYF
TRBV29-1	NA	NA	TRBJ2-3	TGCAGCGTTGCCCCTTCCCCTGGAGGGCTAGATACGCAGTATTTT	CSVAPSPGGLDTQYF
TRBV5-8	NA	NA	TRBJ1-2	TGTGCCAGCAGCTTGATGGCGGGGAACTATGGCTACACCTTC	CASSLMAGNYGYTF
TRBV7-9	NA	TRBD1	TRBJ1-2	TGTGCCAGCACCGGGACAGGAGATAACTATGGCTACACCTTC	CASTGTGDNYGYTF
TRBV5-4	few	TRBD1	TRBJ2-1	TGTGCCAGCAGTATCACCGGGACAGGGTACAATGAGCAGTTCTTC	CASSITGTGYNEQFF
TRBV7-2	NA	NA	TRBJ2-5	TGTGCCAGCAGCGAACAGGTCCCCCCGGAGACCCAGTACTTC	CASSEQVPPETQYF
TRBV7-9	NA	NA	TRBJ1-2	TGTGCCAGCAGCTTAGGGGGCCAGCATCGCTACACCTTC	CASSLGGQHRYTF
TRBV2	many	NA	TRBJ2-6	TGTGCCAGCAGCCCGAGCTCTGGGGCCAACGTCCTGACTTTC	CASSPSSGANVLTF
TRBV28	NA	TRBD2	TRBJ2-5	TGTGCCAGCAGTTTATTGCCTAGCGGGAGGGCGGAGACCCAGTACTTC	CASSLLPSGRAETQYF
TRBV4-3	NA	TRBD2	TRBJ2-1	TGCGCCAGCAGTCGAGCGGGAGGGTACGACAATGAGCAGTTCTTC	CASSRAGGYDNEQFF
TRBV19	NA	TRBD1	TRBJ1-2	TGTGCCAGTAGCCCCAGGGGGGACTATGGCTACACCTTC	CASSPRGDYGYTF
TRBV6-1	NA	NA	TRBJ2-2	TGTGCCAGCAGCCCCGGTCGACAATACACCGGGGAGCTGTTTTTT	CASSPGRQYTGELFF
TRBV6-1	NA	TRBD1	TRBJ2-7	TGTGCCAGCTGGGGACAGGCTACCTACGAGCAGTACTTC	CASWGQATYEQYF
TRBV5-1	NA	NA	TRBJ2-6	TGCGCCAGCAGCTCGTCGCTTGGGCGTGGGGCCAACGTCCTGACTTTC	CASSSSLGRGANVLTF
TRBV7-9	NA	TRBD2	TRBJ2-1	TGTGCCAGCAGTTCATTAGCGGGAGTCTCCTACAATGAGCAGTTCTTC	CASSSLAGVSYNEQFF
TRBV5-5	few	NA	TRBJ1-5	TGTGCCAGCAGCTTGGAAGGGGATAGCAATCAGCCCCAGCATTTT	CASSLEGDSNQPQHF